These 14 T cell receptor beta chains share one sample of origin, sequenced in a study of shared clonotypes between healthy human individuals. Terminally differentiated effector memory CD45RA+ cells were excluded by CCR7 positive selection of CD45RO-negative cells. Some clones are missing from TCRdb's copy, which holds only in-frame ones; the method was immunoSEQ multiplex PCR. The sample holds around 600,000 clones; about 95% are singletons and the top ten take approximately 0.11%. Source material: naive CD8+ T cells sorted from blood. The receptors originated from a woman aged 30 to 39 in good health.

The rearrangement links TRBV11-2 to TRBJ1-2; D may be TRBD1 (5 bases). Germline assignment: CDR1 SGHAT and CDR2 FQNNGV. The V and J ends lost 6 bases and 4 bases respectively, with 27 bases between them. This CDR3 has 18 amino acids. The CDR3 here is CASSSPRGSARALYGYTF. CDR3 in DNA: TGTGCCAGCAGTTCACCACGGGGTAGTGCCAGGGCACTCTATGGCTACACCTTC.

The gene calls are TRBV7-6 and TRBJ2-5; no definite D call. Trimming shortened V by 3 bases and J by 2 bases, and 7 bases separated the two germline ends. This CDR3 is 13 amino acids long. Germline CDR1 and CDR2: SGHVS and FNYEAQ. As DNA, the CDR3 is TGTGCCAGCAGCTTTGATCGGCAAGAGACCCAGTACTTC. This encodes CASSFDRQETQYF.

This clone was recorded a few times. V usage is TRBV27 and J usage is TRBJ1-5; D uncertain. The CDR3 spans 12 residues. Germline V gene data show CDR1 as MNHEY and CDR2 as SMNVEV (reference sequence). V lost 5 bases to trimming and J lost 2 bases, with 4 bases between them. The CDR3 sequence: CASSIGNQPQHF. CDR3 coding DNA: TGTGCCAGCAGTATCGGCAATCAGCCCCAGCATTTT.

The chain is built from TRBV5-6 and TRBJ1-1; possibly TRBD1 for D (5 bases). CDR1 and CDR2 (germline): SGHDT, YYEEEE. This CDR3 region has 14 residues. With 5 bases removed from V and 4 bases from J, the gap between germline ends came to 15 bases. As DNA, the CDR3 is TGTGCCAGCAGACCGATGGGGGGACGCACTGAAGCTTTCTTT. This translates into CASRPMGGRTEAFF.

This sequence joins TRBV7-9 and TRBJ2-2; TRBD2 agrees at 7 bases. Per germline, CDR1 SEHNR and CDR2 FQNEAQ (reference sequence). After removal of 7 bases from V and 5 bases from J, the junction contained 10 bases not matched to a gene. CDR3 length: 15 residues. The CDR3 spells CASNPGREYTGELFF. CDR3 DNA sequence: TGTGCCAGCAACCCGGGGCGGGAGTATACCGGGGAGCTGTTTTTT.

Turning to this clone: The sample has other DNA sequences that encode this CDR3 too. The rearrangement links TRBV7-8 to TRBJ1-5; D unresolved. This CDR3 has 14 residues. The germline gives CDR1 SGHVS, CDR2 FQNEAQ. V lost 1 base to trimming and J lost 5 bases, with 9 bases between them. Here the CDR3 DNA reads TGTGCCAGCAGCTTAGGTACGGGTTATCAGCCCCAGCATTTT. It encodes CASSLGTGYQPQHF.

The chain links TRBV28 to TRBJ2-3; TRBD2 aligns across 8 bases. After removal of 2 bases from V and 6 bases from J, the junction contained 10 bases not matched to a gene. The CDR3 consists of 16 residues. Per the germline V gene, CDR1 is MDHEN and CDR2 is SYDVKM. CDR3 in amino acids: CASSLKLAEYPDTQYF. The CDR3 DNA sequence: TGTGCCAGCAGTTTAAAACTAGCGGAGTACCCCGATACGCAGTATTTT.

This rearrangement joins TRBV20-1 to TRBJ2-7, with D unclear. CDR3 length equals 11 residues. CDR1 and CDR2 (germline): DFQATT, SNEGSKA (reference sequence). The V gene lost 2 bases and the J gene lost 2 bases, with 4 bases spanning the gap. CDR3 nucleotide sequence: TGCAGTGCTAGACCTACCTACGAGCAGTACTTC. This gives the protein CSARPTYEQYF.

The CDR3 reads CASSHRDGYYEQYF. The CDR3 bases are TGTGCCAGCAGTCACCGGGACGGCTACTACGAGCAGTACTTC. The chain is built from TRBV27 and TRBJ2-7, with D possibly being TRBD1 or TRBD2 (5 bases each). The V end was cut by 5 bases, the J end by 3 bases, with 14 bases between. In germline, CDR1 is MNHEY, CDR2 SMNVEV (reference sequence). The CDR3 contains 14 residues.

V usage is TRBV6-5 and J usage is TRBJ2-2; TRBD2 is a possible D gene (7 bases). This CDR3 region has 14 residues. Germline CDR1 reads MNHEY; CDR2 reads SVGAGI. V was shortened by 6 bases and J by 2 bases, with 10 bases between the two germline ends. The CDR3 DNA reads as TGTGCCAGCAGACGGGGGGCAAACACCGGGGAGCTGTTTTTT. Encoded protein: CASRRGANTGELFF.

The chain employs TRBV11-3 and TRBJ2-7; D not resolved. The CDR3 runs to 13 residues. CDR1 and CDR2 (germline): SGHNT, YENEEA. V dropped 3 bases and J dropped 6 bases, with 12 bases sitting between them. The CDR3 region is CASSFVFLSEQYF. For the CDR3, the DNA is TGTGCCAGCAGCTTCGTCTTTTTGAGCGAGCAGTACTTC.

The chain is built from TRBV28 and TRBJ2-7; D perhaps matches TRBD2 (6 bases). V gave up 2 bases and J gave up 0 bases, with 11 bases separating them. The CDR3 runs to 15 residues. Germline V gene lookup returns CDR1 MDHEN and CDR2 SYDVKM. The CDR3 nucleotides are TGTGCCAGCAGTTTAGGGACTGAGGCCTCCTACGAGCAGTACTTC. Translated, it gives CASSLGTEASYEQYF.

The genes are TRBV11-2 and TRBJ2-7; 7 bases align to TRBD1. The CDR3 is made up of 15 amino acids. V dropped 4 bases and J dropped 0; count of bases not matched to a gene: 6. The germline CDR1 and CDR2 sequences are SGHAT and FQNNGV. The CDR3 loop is CASSSGQSSSYEQYF. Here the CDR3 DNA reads TGTGCCAGCAGCTCGGGACAGTCGAGCTCCTACGAGCAGTACTTC. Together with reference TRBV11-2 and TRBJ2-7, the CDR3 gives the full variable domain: EAGVAQSPRYKIIEKRQSVAFWCNPISGHATLYWYQQILGQGPKLLIQFQNNGVVDDSQLPKDRFSAERLKGVDSTLKIQPAKLEDSAVYLCASSSGQSSSYEQYFGPGTRLTVT.

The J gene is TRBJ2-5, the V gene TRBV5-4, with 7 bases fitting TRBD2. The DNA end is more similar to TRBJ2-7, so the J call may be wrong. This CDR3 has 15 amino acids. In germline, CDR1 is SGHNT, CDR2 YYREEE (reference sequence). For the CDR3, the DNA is TGTGCCAGCAGCTTGGGTGGGGAGGGGTCCTACGAGCAGTACTTC. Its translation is CASSLGGEGSYEQYF.